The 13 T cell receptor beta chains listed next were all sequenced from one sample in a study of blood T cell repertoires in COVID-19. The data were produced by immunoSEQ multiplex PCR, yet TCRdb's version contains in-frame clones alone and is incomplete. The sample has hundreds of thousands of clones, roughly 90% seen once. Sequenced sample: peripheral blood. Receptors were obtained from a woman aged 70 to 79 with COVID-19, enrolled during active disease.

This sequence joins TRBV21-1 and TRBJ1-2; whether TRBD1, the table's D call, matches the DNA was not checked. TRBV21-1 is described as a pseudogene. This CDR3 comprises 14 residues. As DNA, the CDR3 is TGTGCCAGCAGCATGGGCAGGGGGTTGTATGGCTACACCTTC. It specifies CASSMGRGLYGYTF.

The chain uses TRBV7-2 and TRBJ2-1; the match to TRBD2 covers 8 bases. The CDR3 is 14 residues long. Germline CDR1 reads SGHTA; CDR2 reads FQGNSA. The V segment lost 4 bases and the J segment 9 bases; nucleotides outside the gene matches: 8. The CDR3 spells CASSSGLAGVEQFF. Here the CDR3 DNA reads TGTGCCAGCAGCTCCGGACTAGCCGGAGTTGAGCAGTTCTTC.

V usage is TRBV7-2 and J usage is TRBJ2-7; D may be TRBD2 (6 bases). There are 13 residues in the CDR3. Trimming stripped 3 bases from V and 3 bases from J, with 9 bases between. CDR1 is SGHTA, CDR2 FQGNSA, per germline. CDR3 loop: CASSLEGGYEQYF. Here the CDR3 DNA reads TGTGCCAGCAGCTTGGAGGGCGGCTACGAGCAGTACTTC.

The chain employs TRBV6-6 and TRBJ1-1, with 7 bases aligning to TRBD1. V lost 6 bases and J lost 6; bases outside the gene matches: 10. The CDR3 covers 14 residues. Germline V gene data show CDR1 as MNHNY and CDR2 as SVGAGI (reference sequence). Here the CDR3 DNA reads TGTGCCAGCAGACCCGGGACAGAGGGGCCTGAAGCTTTCTTT. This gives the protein CASRPGTEGPEAFF.

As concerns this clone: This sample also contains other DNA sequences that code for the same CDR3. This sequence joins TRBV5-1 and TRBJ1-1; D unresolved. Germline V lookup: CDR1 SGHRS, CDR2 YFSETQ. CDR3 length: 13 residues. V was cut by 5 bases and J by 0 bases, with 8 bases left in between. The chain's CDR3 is CASRTEMNTEAFF. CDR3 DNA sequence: TGCGCCAGCAGGACGGAGATGAACACTGAAGCTTTCTTT.

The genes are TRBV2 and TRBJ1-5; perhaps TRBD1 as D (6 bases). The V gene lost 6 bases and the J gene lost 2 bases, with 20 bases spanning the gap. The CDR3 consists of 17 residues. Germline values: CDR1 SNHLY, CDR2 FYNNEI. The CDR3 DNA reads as TGTGCCAGCAGGCCCACCGGTTGGGGGCGTGGCAATCAGCCCCAGCATTTT. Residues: CASRPTGWGRGNQPQHF.

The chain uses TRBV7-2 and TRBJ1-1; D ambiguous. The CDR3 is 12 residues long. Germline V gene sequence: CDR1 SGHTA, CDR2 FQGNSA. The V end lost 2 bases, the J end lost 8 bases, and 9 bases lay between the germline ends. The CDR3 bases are TGTGCCAGCAGCTTATTTGGGGAGGAAGCTTTCTTT. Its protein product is CASSLFGEEAFF.

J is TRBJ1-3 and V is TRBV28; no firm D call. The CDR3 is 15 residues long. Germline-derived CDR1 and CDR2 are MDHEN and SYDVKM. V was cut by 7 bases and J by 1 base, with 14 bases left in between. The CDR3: CASITRRGSGNTIYF. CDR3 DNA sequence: TGTGCCAGCATAACTCGGCGAGGGTCTGGAAACACCATATATTTT. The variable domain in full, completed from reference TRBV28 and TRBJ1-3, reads DVKVTQSSRYLVKRTGEKVFLECVQDMDHENMFWYRQDPGLGLRLIYFSYDVKMKEKGDIPEGYSVSREKKERFSLILESASTNQTSMYLCASITRRGSGNTIYFGEGSWLTVV.

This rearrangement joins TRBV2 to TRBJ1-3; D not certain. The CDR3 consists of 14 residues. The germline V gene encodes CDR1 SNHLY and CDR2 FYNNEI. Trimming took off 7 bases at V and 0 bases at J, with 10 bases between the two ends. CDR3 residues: CASKGGNSGNTIYF. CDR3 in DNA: TGTGCCAGCAAAGGCGGAAACTCTGGAAACACCATATATTTT. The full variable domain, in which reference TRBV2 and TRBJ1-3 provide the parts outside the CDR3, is EPEVTQTPSHQVTQMGQEVILRCVPISNHLYFYWYRQILGQKVEFLVSFYNNEISEKSEIFDDQFSVERPDGSNFTLKIRSTKLEDSAMYFCASKGGNSGNTIYFGEGSWLTVV.

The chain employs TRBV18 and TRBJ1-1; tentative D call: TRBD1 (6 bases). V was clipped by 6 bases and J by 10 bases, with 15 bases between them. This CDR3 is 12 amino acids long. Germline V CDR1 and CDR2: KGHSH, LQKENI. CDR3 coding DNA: TGTGCCAGCTCTCCGACAGGCCTGGGAGCTTTCTTT. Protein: CASSPTGLGAFF. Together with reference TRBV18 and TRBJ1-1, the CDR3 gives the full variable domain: NAGVMQNPRHLVRRRGQEARLRCSPMKGHSHVYWYRQLPEEGLKFMVYLQKENIIDESGMPKERFSAEFPKEGPSILRIQQVVRGDSAAYFCASSPTGLGAFFGQGTRLTVV.

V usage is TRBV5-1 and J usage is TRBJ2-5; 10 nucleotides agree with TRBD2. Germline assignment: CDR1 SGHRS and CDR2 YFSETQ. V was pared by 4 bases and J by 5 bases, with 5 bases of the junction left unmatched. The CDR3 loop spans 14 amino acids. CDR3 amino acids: CASSEAGGPETQYF. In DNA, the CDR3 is TGCGCCAGCAGCGAAGCGGGGGGGCCGGAGACCCAGTACTTC.

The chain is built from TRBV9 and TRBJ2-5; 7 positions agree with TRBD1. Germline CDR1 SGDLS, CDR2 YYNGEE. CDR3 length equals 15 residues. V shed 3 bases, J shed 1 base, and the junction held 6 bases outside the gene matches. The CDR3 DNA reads TGTGCCAGCAGCGCGACAGGGACCCCCCAAGAGACCCAGTACTTC. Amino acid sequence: CASSATGTPQETQYF. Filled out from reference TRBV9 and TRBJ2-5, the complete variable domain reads DSGVTQTPKHLITATGQRVTLRCSPRSGDLSVYWYQQSLDQGLQFLIQYYNGEERAKGNILERFSAQQFPDLHSELNLSSLELGDSALYFCASSATGTPQETQYFGPGTRLLVL.

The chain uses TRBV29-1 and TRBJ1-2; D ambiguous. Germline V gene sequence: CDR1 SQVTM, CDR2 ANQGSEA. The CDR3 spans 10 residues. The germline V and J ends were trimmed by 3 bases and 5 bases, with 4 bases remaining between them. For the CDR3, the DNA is TGCAGCGTTGACACATATGGCTACACCTTC. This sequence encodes CSVDTYGYTF.